The 12 T cell receptor beta chains listed next were all sequenced from one sample in a study of neurological immune-mediated disorders. TCRdb reprocessed the 5' RACE reads via MiXCR and lists one record per CDR3 protein. Seen here are fewer than 85,000 distinct CDR3 sequences, roughly 4.3% observed once, and the top ten hold 5.7%. Indicated time point: longitudinal time-point 3. Sample: PBMCs. The origin of the receptors is a woman aged 55-69 years with multiple sclerosis.

This clonotype appeared many times. The J gene is TRBJ2-5, the V gene TRBV20-1; D may correspond to TRBD1 or TRBD2 (6 bases each). V dropped 3 bases and J dropped 1 base, with 12 bases sitting between them. CDR3 length: 14 amino acids. Germline loops: CDR1 DFQATT, CDR2 SNEGSKA (reference sequence). CDR3 amino acids: CSASGGIPQETQYF. DNA for the CDR3: TGCAGTGCTAGCGGGGGCATACCCCAAGAGACCCAGTACTTC.

This clonotype was detected many times. V and J are TRBV5-6 and TRBJ1-3; weak D call: TRBD1 (5 bases). The V end was cut by 4 bases, the J end by 0 bases, with 17 bases between. The CDR3 is made up of 17 amino acids. From germline, CDR1 is SGHDT and CDR2 YYEEEE. CDR3 region: CASSRTDRLISGNTIYF. CDR3 DNA sequence: TGTGCCAGCAGCCGAACTGACAGACTGATCTCTGGAAACACCATATATTTT.

V gene TRBV6-5 combines with J gene TRBJ2-3; 9 positions match TRBD2. Germline V gives CDR1 MNHEY, CDR2 SVGAGI. J lost 2 bases, V lost 5 bases, and 5 bases had no gene match. This CDR3 region has 15 residues. The CDR3 region is CASSILAGVTDTQYF. CDR3 coding DNA: TGTGCCAGCAGTATTTTAGCGGGGGTCACAGATACGCAGTATTTT.

In its sample, this clonotype was seen many times. The rearrangement uses TRBV5-1 and TRBJ2-7; TRBD1 matches at 8 bases. The CDR3 length is 12 residues. The V segment lost 3 bases and the J segment 5 bases; nucleotides outside the gene matches: 1. The germline CDR1 and CDR2 sequences are SGHRS and YFSETQ. In DNA form, the CDR3 reads TGCGCCAGCAGCTGGGGACAGGACGAGCAGTACTTC. It codes for CASSWGQDEQYF.

At least ten counts were recorded for this clonotype. This rearrangement joins TRBV25-1 to TRBJ2-7, with 7 positions matching TRBD1. V lost 3 bases and J lost 2; bases outside the gene matches: 7. CDR3 length: 15 amino acids. CDR1 MGHDK and CDR2 SYGVNS come from the germline V gene. The CDR3: CASSDTRQGPYEQYF. The CDR3 nucleotides read TGTGCCAGCAGTGATACTAGACAGGGCCCCTACGAGCAGTACTTC.

This clonotype occurred many times. This chain uses TRBV6-4 with TRBJ2-1, with unresolved D. CDR3 length: 16 residues. Trimming left V 0 bases short and J 0 bases short, with 9 bases between. Germline V lookup: CDR1 MRHNA, CDR2 SNTAGT. The CDR3 sequence: CASSDSFRSSYNEQFF. In nucleotides, the CDR3 is TGTGCCAGCAGTGACTCATTCAGGAGCTCCTACAATGAGCAGTTCTTC.

This clonotype was found many times. This rearrangement joins TRBV2 to TRBJ1-5; TRBD1 aligns across 7 bases. V dropped 6 bases and J dropped 2; count of bases not matched to a gene: 1. CDR1 and CDR2 (germline): SNHLY, FYNNEI. The CDR3 runs 13 residues. DNA for the CDR3: TGTGCCAGCAGCCAGGGGGGCAATCAGCCCCAGCATTTT. This translates into CASSQGGNQPQHF.

This clonotype was counted at least ten times. The CDR3 DNA sequence: TGCGCCAGCAGCTCAACCCGCGGGGGGGCGTACAATGAGCAGTTCTTC. Its translation is CASSSTRGGAYNEQFF. V usage is TRBV5-1 and J usage is TRBJ2-1; 9 positions match TRBD2. The V gene end was trimmed by 3 bases and the J gene end by 4 bases; junction bases not matched to a gene: 8. The CDR3 is made up of 16 amino acids. The V gene's germline CDR1 is SGHRS and CDR2 YFSETQ.

Ten or more counts support this clonotype. This chain uses TRBV7-2 with TRBJ1-1; D gene ambiguous. Germline values: CDR1 SGHTA, CDR2 FQGNSA. The CDR3 has 12 amino acids. V shed 6 bases and J shed 3 bases, with 8 bases lying between them. DNA of the CDR3: TGTGCCAGCAGAGAGGGCTACACTGAAGCTTTCTTT. This encodes CASREGYTEAFF.

This clonotype was counted many times. V gene TRBV11-2 combines with J gene TRBJ2-7; D gene uncertain. Germline V gene lookup returns CDR1 SGHAT and CDR2 FQNNGV. V lost 4 bases and J 6 bases, leaving 7 bases between the germline ends. The CDR3 contains 11 residues. CDR3 DNA sequence: TGTGCCAGCAGCTCCCGTAGCGAGCAGTACTTC. This encodes CASSSRSEQYF.

This clonotype was counted many times. V usage is TRBV5-1 and J usage is TRBJ2-3, with 8 bases identical to TRBD1. In germline, CDR1 is SGHRS, CDR2 YFSETQ. The CDR3 totals 15 residues. V lost 5 bases and J lost 3; bases outside the gene matches: 8. This CDR3 reads CASRGQALITDTQYF. CDR3 DNA sequence: TGCGCCAGCAGGGGACAGGCTTTAATTACAGATACGCAGTATTTT.

This clonotype was seen ten or more times. The rearrangement links TRBV5-1 to TRBJ2-1; 15 positions agree with TRBD2. This CDR3 contains 14 residues. The V gene's germline CDR1 is SGHRS and CDR2 YFSETQ. V lost 6 bases and J lost 9; bases outside the gene matches: 4. Here the CDR3 DNA reads TGCGCCAGCACACGGACTAGCGGGGGGGGTGAGCAGTTCTTC. Translating it yields CASTRTSGGGEQFF. Drawing the rest from reference TRBV5-1 and TRBJ2-1, the complete variable domain is KAGVTQTPRYLIKTRGQQVTLSCSPISGHRSVSWYQQTPGQGLQFLFEYFSETQRNKGNFPGRFSGRQFSNSRSEMNVSTLELGDSALYLCASTRTSGGGEQFFGPGTRLTVL.